Listed here are 19 T cell receptor beta chains from one sample, sequenced in a study of T-cell reconstitution after alpha-beta-depleted transplantation in children. Using unique molecular identifiers, the investigators prepared the TCRbeta library. TCRdb analysed the PCR reads with MiXCR anew, one entry per CDR3 protein. Counted here are hundreds of thousands of distinct CDR3 sequences, 15% to 20% occurring once; the ten biggest clones make up around 41%. Sequences were derived from PBMCs, mostly from graft donor cells, sampled 360 days after TCRalphabeta/CD19-depleted stem cell transplant. These receptors came from a male patient aged 2 to 10 who had a stem cell transplant for acute lymphoblastic leukemia, so the T cells may come from the graft donor.

Ten or more counts support this clonotype. The CDR3 DNA is TGTGCCACCAGTGGGGGGCTCAATGAGCAGTTCTTC. It codes for CATSGGLNEQFF. V and J are TRBV24-1 and TRBJ2-1; D may be TRBD1 (6 bases). The CDR3 is 12 amino acids. In germline, CDR1 is KGHDR, CDR2 SFDVKD. V lost 5 bases, J lost 6 bases, and 7 bases lay in between.

The chain combines TRBV5-1 with TRBJ2-7; TRBD1 agrees at 8 bases. Per germline, CDR1 SGHRS and CDR2 YFSETQ. This CDR3 spans 13 amino acids. Germline trimming cut 5 bases from V and 2 bases from J; bases unmatched to any gene: 3. The CDR3 bases are TGCGCCAGCAGAGGGACAGGTCCCTACGAGCAGTACTTC. This translates into CASRGTGPYEQYF.

This chain uses TRBV5-1 with TRBJ2-7; tentative D call: TRBD2 (5 bases). The V end was cut by 0 bases, the J end by 2 bases, with 12 bases between. Germline lookup yields CDR1 SGHRS and CDR2 YFSETQ. The CDR3 runs to 15 residues. The CDR3 DNA sequence: TGCGCCAGCAGCTTGGGGACCACTAGGACCTACGAGCAGTACTTC. The encoded protein is CASSLGTTRTYEQYF.

V gene TRBV20-1 combines with J gene TRBJ2-1; possible D gene TRBD1, 7 bases. The CDR3 loop spans 14 amino acids. The V gene's germline CDR1 is DFQATT and CDR2 SNEGSKA (reference sequence). V shed 3 bases and J shed 2 bases, with 11 bases lying between them. The CDR3 loop is CSARARGAYNEQFF. The CDR3 coding sequence is TGCAGTGCTAGGGCCAGGGGGGCCTACAATGAGCAGTTCTTC.

This chain uses TRBV29-1 with TRBJ2-3; 10 nucleotides line up with TRBD2. The ends lost 6 bases at V and 6 bases at J; junction bases unmatched: 12. There are 15 residues in the CDR3. From germline, CDR1 is SQVTM and CDR2 ANQGSEA. The CDR3 loop reads CSVETSGPPGDTQYF. The CDR3 bases are TGCAGCGTAGAGACTAGCGGGCCACCGGGGGATACGCAGTATTTT.

The V call is TRBV12-5, the J call TRBJ2-3; maybe TRBD2 (5 bases). V dropped 6 bases and J dropped 6 bases, with 13 bases sitting between them. Germline V gives CDR1 LGHNT, CDR2 FRNRAP. This CDR3 is 13 amino acids long. CDR3 sequence reads: CASGFRTGDTQYF. CDR3 nucleotide sequence: TGTGCTAGTGGGTTTAGGACGGGGGATACGCAGTATTTT.

This clonotype has more than one count but fewer than ten. This chain links TRBV7-3 with TRBJ1-6; 9 bases line up with TRBD1. Germline-derived CDR1 and CDR2 are SGHTA and FQGTGA. This CDR3 has 15 residues. J lost 10 bases, V lost 4 bases, and 8 bases had no gene match. In DNA, the CDR3 is TGTGCCAGCAGCTCCGAACCGGGACAGGGATCACCCCTCCACTTT. Residues: CASSSEPGQGSPLHF.

In this sample, this clonotype turned up many times. The chain carries TRBV4-2 and TRBJ2-7, with TRBD1 matching 10 bases. The V segment lost 0 bases and the J segment 6 bases; nucleotides outside the gene matches: 11. Germline values: CDR1 LGHNA, CDR2 YNFKEQ. CDR3 length: 17 amino acids. The CDR3 loop is CASSQEALGTGALEQYF. CDR3 DNA: TGTGCCAGCAGCCAAGAGGCTCTAGGGACAGGGGCTCTCGAGCAGTACTTC.

The chain employs TRBV4-1 and TRBJ2-5; 9 positions agree with TRBD1. CDR1 is MGHRA, CDR2 YSYEKL, per germline. CDR3 size: 14 residues. V dropped 4 bases and J dropped 4; count of bases not matched to a gene: 4. The DNA of the CDR3 is TGCGCCAGCAGCCTGACGACAGGGGGAGAGACCCAGTACTTC. It translates to CASSLTTGGETQYF.

This clonotype appeared a few times. V usage is TRBV28 and J usage is TRBJ1-1; no clear D. V shed 6 bases and J shed 0 bases, with 14 bases lying between them. CDR1 is MDHEN and CDR2 is SYDVKM in the germline V gene. This CDR3 has 15 residues. Here the CDR3 reads CASSNPGWLNTEAFF. CDR3 nucleotide sequence: TGTGCCAGCAGCAACCCCGGTTGGCTGAACACTGAAGCTTTCTTT.

This clonotype has a count of ten or more. The chain is built from TRBV12-3 or TRBV12-4 and TRBJ2-3, with 9 bases fitting TRBD1. V was clipped by 0 bases and J by 5 bases; unmatched bases: 3. The CDR3 loop spans 15 amino acids. CDR3 protein: CASSLAGQGVDTQYF. The DNA for the CDR3 is TGTGCCAGCAGTTTAGCGGGACAGGGAGTAGATACGCAGTATTTT.

This clonotype was found a few times. This chain uses TRBV5-1 with TRBJ2-3, with unresolved D. The V gene lost 2 bases and the J gene lost 5 bases, with 15 bases spanning the gap. CDR1 is SGHRS and CDR2 is YFSETQ in the germline V gene. The CDR3 has 15 amino acids. CDR3 DNA sequence: TGCGCCAGCAGCTTCAGGACCCTGAACGGAGATACGCAGTATTTT. This codes for CASSFRTLNGDTQYF.

V gene TRBV25-1 combines with J gene TRBJ1-1, with 9 bases identical to TRBD1. V gave up 4 bases and J gave up 11 bases; unmatched junction bases: 8. Germline CDR1 reads MGHDK; CDR2 reads SYGVNS. This CDR3 is 13 amino acids long. The DNA for the CDR3 is TGTGCCAGCAGTGCACAGGGGGCTCGCCCGGCTTTCTTT. Residues: CASSAQGARPAFF.

There are many counts of this clonotype. A read error may produce the germline difference seen at one junction end. CDR3 residues: CASSLVGGYNEQFF. CDR3 in DNA: TGCGCCAGCAGCTTGGTAGGCGGTTACAATGAGCAGTTCTTC. The chain joins TRBV7-9 to TRBJ2-1; no clear D gene. The CDR3 is made up of 14 amino acids. Looked up from germline, CDR1 is SEHNR and CDR2 is FQNEAQ (reference sequence). The entire variable domain, with the rest obtained from reference TRBV7-9 and TRBJ2-1, is as follows: DTGVSQNPRHKITKRGQNVTFRCDPISEHNRLYWYRQTLGQGPEFLTYFQNEAQLEKSRLLSDRFSAERPKGSFSTLEIQRTEQGDSAMYLCASSLVGGYNEQFFGPGTRLTVL.

This clonotype came up a few times. V and J are TRBV10-3 and TRBJ1-1; 9 bases match TRBD1. The length of the CDR3 is 15 residues. Unmatched junction bases numbered 4, after V lost 5 bases and J lost 0 bases. The germline V gene has CDR1 ENHRY and CDR2 SYGVKD. The CDR3 is CAISRTGDMNTEAFF. The CDR3 nucleotides read TGTGCCATCAGTAGGACAGGGGACATGAACACTGAAGCTTTCTTT.

This clonotype has a count of ten or more. The chain couples TRBV5-1 to TRBJ2-3; D might be TRBD2 (6 bases). Germline CDR1 and CDR2: SGHRS and YFSETQ. The CDR3 is 15 residues long. Trimming shortened V by 1 base and J by 1 base, and 10 bases separated the two germline ends. CDR3 in DNA: TGCGCCAGCAGCTTGAGCGGGCCGCGCACAGATACGCAGTATTTT. Translating gives CASSLSGPRTDTQYF. The variable domain in full, completed from reference TRBV5-1 and TRBJ2-3, reads KAGVTQTPRYLIKTRGQQVTLSCSPISGHRSVSWYQQTPGQGLQFLFEYFSETQRNKGNFPGRFSGRQFSNSRSEMNVSTLELGDSALYLCASSLSGPRTDTQYFGPGTRLTVL.

This clonotype was detected many times. The V and J genes are TRBV12-3 or TRBV12-4 and TRBJ2-4, with D tentatively TRBD2 (5 bases). This CDR3 has 12 residues. V lost 3 bases to trimming and J lost 7 bases, with 7 bases between them. CDR3 in amino acids: CASSLASNIQYF. CDR3 coding DNA: TGTGCCAGCAGTTTGGCTAGCAACATTCAGTACTTC.

This clonotype was found a few times. The chain employs TRBV11-2 and TRBJ2-2, with a possible D match to TRBD2 (6 bases). V was cut by 5 bases and J by 7 bases, with 11 bases left in between. Germline CDR1 and CDR2: SGHAT and FQNNGV. The CDR3 length is 13 residues. The CDR3 bases are TGTGCCAGCAGCCCGGGGGTACTCGGGGAGCTGTTTTTT. Protein: CASSPGVLGELFF.

This clonotype was seen many times. The V gene is TRBV12-3 or TRBV12-4, the J gene TRBJ2-1; the D is unclear. The CDR3 consists of 16 residues. Trimming shortened V by 6 bases and J by 0 bases, and 15 bases separated the two germline ends. The CDR3 region is CASSRRLRSSYNEQFF. The CDR3 DNA sequence: TGTGCCAGCAGCCGGCGCCTCAGAAGCTCCTACAATGAGCAGTTCTTC.